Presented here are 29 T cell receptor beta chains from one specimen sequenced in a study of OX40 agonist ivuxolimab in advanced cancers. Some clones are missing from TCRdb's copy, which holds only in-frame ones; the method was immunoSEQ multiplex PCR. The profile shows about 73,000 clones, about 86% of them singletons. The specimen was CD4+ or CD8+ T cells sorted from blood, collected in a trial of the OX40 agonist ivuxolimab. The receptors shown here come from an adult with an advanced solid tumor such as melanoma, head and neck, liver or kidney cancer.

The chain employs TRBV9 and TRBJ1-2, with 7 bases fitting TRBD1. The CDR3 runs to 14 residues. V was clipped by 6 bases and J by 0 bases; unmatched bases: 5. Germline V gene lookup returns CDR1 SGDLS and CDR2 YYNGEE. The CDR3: CASTRDSANYGYTF. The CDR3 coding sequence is TGTGCCAGCACCAGGGACAGCGCTAACTATGGCTACACCTTC.

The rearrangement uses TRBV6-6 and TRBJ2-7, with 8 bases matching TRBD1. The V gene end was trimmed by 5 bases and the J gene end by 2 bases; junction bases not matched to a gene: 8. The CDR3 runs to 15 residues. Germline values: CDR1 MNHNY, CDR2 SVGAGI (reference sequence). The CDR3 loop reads CASSHQTGDPYEQYF. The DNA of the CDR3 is TGTGCCAGCAGTCACCAGACAGGGGACCCCTACGAGCAGTACTTC.

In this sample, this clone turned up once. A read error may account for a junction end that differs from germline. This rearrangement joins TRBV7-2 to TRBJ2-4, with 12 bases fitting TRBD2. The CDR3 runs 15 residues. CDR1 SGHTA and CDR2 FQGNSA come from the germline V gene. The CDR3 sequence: CASSLAGGLQSIQYF. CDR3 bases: TGTGCCAGCAGCCTAGCGGGAGGGCTCCAGAGCATTCAGTACTTC.

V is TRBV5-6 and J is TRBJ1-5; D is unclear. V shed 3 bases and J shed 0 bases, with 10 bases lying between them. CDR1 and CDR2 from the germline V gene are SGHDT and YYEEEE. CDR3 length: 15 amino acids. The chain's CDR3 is CASSSQEYSNQPQHF. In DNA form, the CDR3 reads TGTGCCAGCAGCTCGCAGGAGTATAGCAATCAGCCCCAGCATTTT. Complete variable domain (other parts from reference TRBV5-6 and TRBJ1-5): DAGVTQSPTHLIKTRGQQVTLRCSPKSGHDTVSWYQQALGQGPQFIFQYYEEEERQRGNFPDRFSGHQFPNYSSELNVNALLLGDSALYLCASSSQEYSNQPQHFGDGTRLSIL.

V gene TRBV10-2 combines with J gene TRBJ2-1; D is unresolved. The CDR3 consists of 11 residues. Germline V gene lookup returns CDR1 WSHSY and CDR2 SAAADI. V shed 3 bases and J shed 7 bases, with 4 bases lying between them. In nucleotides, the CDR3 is TGCGCCAGCAGTGATAAAAATGAGCAGTTCTTC. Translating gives CASSDKNEQFF.

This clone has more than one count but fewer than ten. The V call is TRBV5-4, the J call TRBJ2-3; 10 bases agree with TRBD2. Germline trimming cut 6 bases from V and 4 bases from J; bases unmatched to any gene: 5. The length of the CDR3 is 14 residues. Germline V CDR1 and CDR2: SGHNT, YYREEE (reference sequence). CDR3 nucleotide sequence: TGTGCCAGCACCCAGCGGGGGGGCCCAGATACGCAGTATTTT. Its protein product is CASTQRGGPDTQYF.

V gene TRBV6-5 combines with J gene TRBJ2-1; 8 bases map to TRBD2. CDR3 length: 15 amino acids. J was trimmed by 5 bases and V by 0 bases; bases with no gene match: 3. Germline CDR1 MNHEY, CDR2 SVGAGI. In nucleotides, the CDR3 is TGTGCCAGCAGTTACTCTGCGGGAGGCCACAATGAGCAGTTCTTC. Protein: CASSYSAGGHNEQFF.

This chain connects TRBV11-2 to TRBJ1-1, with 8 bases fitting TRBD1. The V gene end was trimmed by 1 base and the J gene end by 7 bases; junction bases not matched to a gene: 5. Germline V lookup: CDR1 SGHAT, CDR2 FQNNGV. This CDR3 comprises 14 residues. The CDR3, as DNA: TGTGCCAGCAGCTTAGCAGGGGGCTCGGGTGAAGCTTTCTTT. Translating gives CASSLAGGSGEAFF.

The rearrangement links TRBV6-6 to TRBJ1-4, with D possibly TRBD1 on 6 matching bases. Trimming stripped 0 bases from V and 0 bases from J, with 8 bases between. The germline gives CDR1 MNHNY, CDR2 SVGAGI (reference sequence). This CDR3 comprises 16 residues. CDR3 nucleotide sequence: TGTGCCAGCAGTTACTCAGGACAGTCAACTAATGAAAAACTGTTTTTT. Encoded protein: CASSYSGQSTNEKLFF.

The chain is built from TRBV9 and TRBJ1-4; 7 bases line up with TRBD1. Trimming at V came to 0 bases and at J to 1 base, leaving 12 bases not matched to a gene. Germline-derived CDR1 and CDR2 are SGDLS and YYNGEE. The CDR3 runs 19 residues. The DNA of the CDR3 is TGTGCCAGCAGCGTAGGTCCTGGCAGGGGGTATGGAACTAATGAAAAACTGTTTTTT. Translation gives CASSVGPGRGYGTNEKLFF.

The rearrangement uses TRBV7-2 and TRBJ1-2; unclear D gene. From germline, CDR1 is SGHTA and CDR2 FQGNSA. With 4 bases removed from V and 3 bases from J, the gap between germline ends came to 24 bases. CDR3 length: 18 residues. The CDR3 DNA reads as TGTGCCAGCAGCTGGTTAACTCCCTGGATGGCAGGAGACTATGGCTACACCTTC. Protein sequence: CASSWLTPWMAGDYGYTF.

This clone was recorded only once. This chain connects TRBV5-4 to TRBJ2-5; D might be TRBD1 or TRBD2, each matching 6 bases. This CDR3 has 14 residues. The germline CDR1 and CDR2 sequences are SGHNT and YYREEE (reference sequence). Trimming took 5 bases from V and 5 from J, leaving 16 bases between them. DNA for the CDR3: TGTGCCAGCAGGGGGGGCACGGCCCGGGAGACCCAGTACTTC. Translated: CASRGGTARETQYF.

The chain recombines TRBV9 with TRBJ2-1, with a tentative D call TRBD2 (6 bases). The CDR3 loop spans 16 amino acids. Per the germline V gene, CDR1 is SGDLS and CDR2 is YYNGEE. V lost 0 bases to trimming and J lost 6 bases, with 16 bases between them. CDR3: CASSVGAGLTCNEQFF. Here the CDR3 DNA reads TGTGCCAGCAGCGTAGGGGCGGGATTGACTTGCAATGAGCAGTTCTTC.

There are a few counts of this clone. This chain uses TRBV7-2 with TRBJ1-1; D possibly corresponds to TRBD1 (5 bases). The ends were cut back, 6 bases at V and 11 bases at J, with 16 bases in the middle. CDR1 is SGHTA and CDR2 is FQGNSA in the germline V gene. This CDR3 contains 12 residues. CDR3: CASSYTRGDAFF. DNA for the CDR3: TGTGCCAGCAGTTATACACGGGGGGATGCTTTCTTT.

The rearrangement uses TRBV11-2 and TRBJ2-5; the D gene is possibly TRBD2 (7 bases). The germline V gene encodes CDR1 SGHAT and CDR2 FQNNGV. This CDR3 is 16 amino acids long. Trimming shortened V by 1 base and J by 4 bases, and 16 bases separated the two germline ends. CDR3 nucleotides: TGTGCCAGCAGCTTAGGCCCTACGGGGGGCCCAGAGACCCAGTACTTC. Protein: CASSLGPTGGPETQYF.

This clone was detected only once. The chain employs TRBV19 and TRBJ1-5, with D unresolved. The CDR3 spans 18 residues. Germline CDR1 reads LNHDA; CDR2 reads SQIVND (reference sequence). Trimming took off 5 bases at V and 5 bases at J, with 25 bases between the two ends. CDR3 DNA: TGTGCCAGTAGTTCAGGTTTACGGGCCCGAGAGGAGGATCAGCCCCAGCATTTT. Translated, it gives CASSSGLRAREEDQPQHF.

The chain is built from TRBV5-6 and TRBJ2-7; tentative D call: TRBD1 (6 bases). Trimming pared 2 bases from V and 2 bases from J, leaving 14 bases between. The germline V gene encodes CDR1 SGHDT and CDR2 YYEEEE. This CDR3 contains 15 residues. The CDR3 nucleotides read TGTGCCAGCAGCTTTACAGGGTTCGGAACCTACGAGCAGTACTTC. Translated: CASSFTGFGTYEQYF. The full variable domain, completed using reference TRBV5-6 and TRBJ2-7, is DAGVTQSPTHLIKTRGQQVTLRCSPKSGHDTVSWYQQALGQGPQFIFQYYEEEERQRGNFPDRFSGHQFPNYSSELNVNALLLGDSALYLCASSFTGFGTYEQYFGPGTRLTVT.

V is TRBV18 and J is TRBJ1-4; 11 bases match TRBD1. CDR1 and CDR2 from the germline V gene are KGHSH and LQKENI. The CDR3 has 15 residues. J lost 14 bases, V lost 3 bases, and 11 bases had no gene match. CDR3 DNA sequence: TGTGCCAGCTCACCGGCCCGAGGACAGGGGGCTCGGCTGTTTTTT. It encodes CASSPARGQGARLFF.

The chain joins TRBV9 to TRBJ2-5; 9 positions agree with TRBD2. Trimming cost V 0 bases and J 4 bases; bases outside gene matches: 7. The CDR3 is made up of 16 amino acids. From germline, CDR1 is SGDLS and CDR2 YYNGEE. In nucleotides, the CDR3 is TGTGCCAGCAGCGTAGTCTCGCGGGGGGGCCTAGAGACCCAGTACTTC. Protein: CASSVVSRGGLETQYF.

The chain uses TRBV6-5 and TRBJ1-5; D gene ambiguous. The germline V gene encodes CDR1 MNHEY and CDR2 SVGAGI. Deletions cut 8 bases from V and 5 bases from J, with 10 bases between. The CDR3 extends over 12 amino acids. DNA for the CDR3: TGTGCCAGCGGTCCAAAACATCAGCCCCAGCATTTT. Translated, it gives CASGPKHQPQHF.

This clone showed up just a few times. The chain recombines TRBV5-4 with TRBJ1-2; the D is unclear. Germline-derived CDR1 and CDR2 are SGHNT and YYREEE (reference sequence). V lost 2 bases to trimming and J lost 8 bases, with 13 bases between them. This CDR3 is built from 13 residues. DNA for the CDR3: TGTGCCAGCAGCTTCCAGGAGGAGGACGGCTACACCTTC. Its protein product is CASSFQEEDGYTF.

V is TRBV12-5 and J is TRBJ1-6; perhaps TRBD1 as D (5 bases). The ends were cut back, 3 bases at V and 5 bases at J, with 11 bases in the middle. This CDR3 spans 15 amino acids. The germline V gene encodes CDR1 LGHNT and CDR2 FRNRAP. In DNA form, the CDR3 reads TGTGCTAGTGGTTTAGGAGGGGCCGATAATTCACCCCTCCACTTT. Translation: CASGLGGADNSPLHF.

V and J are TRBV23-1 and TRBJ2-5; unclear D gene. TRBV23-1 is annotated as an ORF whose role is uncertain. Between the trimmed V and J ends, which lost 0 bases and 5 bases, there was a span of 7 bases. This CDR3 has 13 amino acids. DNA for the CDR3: TGCGCCAGCAGTCAATCGTACCTGGAGACCCAGTACTTC. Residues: CASSQSYLETQYF.

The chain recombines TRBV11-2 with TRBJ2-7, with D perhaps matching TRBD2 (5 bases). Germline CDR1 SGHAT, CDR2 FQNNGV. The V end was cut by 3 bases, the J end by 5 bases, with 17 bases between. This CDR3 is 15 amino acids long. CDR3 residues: CASSLAGAKVNEQYF. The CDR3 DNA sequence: TGTGCCAGCAGCTTGGCGGGTGCCAAGGTAAACGAGCAGTACTTC.

The CDR3 bases are TGTGCCAGCAGCTTGACGGGGGCGGGTGAGCAGTTCTTC. It encodes CASSLTGAGEQFF. The chain uses TRBV5-5 and TRBJ2-1, with D perhaps assigned TRBD1 or TRBD2 (6 bases each). The CDR3 extends over 13 amino acids. Germline values: CDR1 SGHKS, CDR2 YYEKEE (reference sequence). The germline V and J ends were trimmed by 1 base and 9 bases, with 11 bases remaining between them.

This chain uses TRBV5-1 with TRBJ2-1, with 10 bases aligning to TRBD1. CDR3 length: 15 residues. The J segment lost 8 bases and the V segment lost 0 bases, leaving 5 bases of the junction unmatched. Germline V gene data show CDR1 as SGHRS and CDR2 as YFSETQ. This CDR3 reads CASSLEGQGGDEQFF. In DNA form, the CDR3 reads TGCGCCAGCAGCTTGGAAGGACAGGGGGGCGATGAGCAGTTCTTC. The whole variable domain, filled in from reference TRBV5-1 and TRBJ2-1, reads KAGVTQTPRYLIKTRGQQVTLSCSPISGHRSVSWYQQTPGQGLQFLFEYFSETQRNKGNFPGRFSGRQFSNSRSEMNVSTLELGDSALYLCASSLEGQGGDEQFFGPGTRLTVL.

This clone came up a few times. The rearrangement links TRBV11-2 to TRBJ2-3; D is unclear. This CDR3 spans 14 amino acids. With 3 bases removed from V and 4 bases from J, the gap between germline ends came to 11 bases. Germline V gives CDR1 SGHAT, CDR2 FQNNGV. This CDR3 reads CASSFFSSADTQYF. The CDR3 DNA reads TGTGCCAGCAGCTTCTTCTCCAGCGCAGATACGCAGTATTTT.

CDR3 amino acids: CASSLGGGPDYGYTF. The CDR3 nucleotides are TGCGCCAGCAGCCTGGGTGGGGGGCCTGACTATGGCTACACCTTC. V gene TRBV5-1 combines with J gene TRBJ1-2; possibly TRBD1 for D (6 bases). Germline CDR1 is SGHRS and CDR2 is YFSETQ. Trimming left V 4 bases short and J 3 bases short, with 16 bases between. The CDR3 is 15 amino acids.

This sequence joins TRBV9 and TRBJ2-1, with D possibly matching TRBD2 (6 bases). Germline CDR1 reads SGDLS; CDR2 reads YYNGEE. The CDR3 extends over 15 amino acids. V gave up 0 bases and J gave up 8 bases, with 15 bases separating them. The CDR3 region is CASSVADWREDEQFF. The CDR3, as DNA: TGTGCCAGCAGCGTAGCGGATTGGCGGGAAGATGAGCAGTTCTTC.